The entry below describes one TCR beta chain. In the same sample, other DNA sequences code for this CDR3. The data belong to a study of blood T cell repertoires in COVID-19. V was trimmed by 5 bases and J by 5 bases, leaving 7 bases between them. CDR3 size: 11 residues. In germline, CDR1 is SGHVS, CDR2 FQNEAQ. Sequenced by immunoSEQ multiplex PCR; TCRdb stores in-frame clones only, minus some. The table records 150,000 to 200,000 clones, 70% to 85% of them present only once. The source material was peripheral blood. The chain combines TRBV7-8 with TRBJ2-7; D call uncertain. The receptor was derived from a woman aged 80 or over with acute or convalescent COVID-19. The CDR3 spells CASSPRDEQYF. The CDR3, as DNA: TGTGCCAGCAGCCCCCGGGACGAGCAGTACTTC.